The present T cell receptor (beta chain) was sequenced within a study of shared clonotypes between healthy human individuals. Study findings and constraints: Some naive CD4 clonotypes, around 4.9%, turned up in common across a handful of donors. Larger estimated richness was generally seen in naive subsets than in memory subsets.

In the case of this clone: Its cognate antigen is unknown.

Genomic DNA (from each subset) was split evenly across several immunoSEQ plates. On sorted subsets, replicate PCRs used approximately 190 ng DNA, or some 27,000 T cell genomes. Libraries were prepared by immunoSEQ multiplex PCR; TCRdb keeps only in-frame clonotypes and omits some of them. The sample has about 2,200,000 clones; roughly 91% are singletons. CD45RO-negative, CCR7-positively selected cells formed the naive CD8 fraction, excluding terminally differentiated effector memory CD45RA+ cells. What was sequenced was naive CD8+ T cells from PBMCs. The clonotype originates from a man aged 18 to 29 in good health. Some clones in this sample may be carry-over from other donors' samples.

CDR3 residues: CASTEGQGLRHEQYF. Written as DNA, the CDR3 is TGTGCCAGTACCGAGGGACAGGGCCTTCGCCACGAGCAGTACTTC. This chain links TRBV19 with TRBJ2-7; TRBD1 agrees at 9 bases. CDR3 size: 15 residues. Germline V lookup: CDR1 LNHDA, CDR2 SQIVND (reference sequence). V trimming: 7 bases; J trimming: 5 bases; junction bases outside the gene matches: 12.